This is a list of T cell receptor beta chains from one sample in a study of shared clonotypes between healthy human individuals. Repertoires were generated with immunoSEQ multiplex PCR, while TCRdb's copy carries only in-frame clones and drops some. The sample shows about 680,000 clones, about three quarters of them seen only once. Sample: memory CD4+ T cells sorted from blood. The source is a woman aged 25 to 39 in good health. Both conserved end residues are part of each CDR3. A D gene is named only where the DNA matches it firmly. For some rows the clone size is stated as once, few or many, or as a class when expanded; others skip it.

len	abundance	v_gene	d_gene	j_gene	CDR3nt	CDR3aa
15	NA	TRBV25-1	TRBD1	TRBJ1-1	TGTGCCAGCAGTGCCTTCGGACAGGGACACACTGAAGCTTTCTTT	CASSAFGQGHTEAFF
13	NA	TRBV11-2	NA	TRBJ2-1	TGTGCCAGCAGCGTCCAGCTAGGGGTTGAGCAGTTCTTC	CASSVQLGVEQFF
13	NA	TRBV4-1	NA	TRBJ2-7	TGCGCCAGCAGCGCACAACAGGGCTACGAGCAGTACTTC	CASSAQQGYEQYF
13	NA	TRBV9	NA	TRBJ1-2	TGTGCCAGCAGCCGACTGGGGGGGAGAGGCTACACCTTC	CASSRLGGRGYTF
13	NA	TRBV11-2	TRBD1	TRBJ2-1	TGTGCCAGCAAAAGACAGGGAGTAGGAGAGCAGTTCTTC	CASKRQGVGEQFF
13	NA	TRBV7-6	NA	TRBJ2-7	TGTGCCAGCAGCGTCTTCGATGACGGCGAGCAGTACTTC	CASSVFDDGEQYF
13	once	TRBV28	NA	TRBJ2-3	TGTGCCAGCAGTCGACCAGGGGCAGATACGCAGTATTTT	CASSRPGADTQYF
11	once	TRBV20-1	NA	TRBJ1-1	TGCAGTGCTAGTCGGGACACTGAAGCTTTCTTT	CSASRDTEAFF
14	NA	TRBV5-1	NA	TRBJ1-3	TGCGCCAGCAGCTTTGACAACTCTGGAAACACCATATATTTT	CASSFDNSGNTIYF
13	NA	TRBV5-4	TRBD1	TRBJ2-7	TGTGCCAGCAGCTTGTACGGGACAGATGAGCAGTACTTC	CASSLYGTDEQYF
15	NA	TRBV19	NA	TRBJ1-1	TGTGCCAGTAGTATATGGGCAGGGGAAAACACTGAAGCTTTCTTT	CASSIWAGENTEAFF
13	few	TRBV2	NA	TRBJ1-5	TGTGCCAGCAGTTCACAGGGTATCGGGCCCCAGCATTTT	CASSSQGIGPQHF
15	NA	TRBV4-1	NA	TRBJ2-2	TGCGCCAGCAGCCAGGCGGGCGGGCCTAAAGGGGAGCTGTTTTTT	CASSQAGGPKGELFF
13	NA	TRBV5-6	NA	TRBJ1-3	TGTGCCAGCAGCTTGATACAGGGATACACCATATATTTT	CASSLIQGYTIYF
13	NA	TRBV10-3	NA	TRBJ2-7	TGTGCCATCAGTGAGTCAAGTAACTACGAGCAGTACTTC	CAISESSNYEQYF
15	few	TRBV18	TRBD1	TRBJ2-7	TGTGCCAGCTCAACGGACAGGGCGACATCCTACGAGCAGTACTTC	CASSTDRATSYEQYF
12	NA	TRBV28	NA	TRBJ1-2	TGTGCCAGCACAGGCGAAAACTATGGCTACACCTTC	CASTGENYGYTF
14	NA	TRBV19	NA	TRBJ2-2	TGTGCCAGTAGTGAGCAGGGAGGTACCGGGGAGCTGTTTTTT	CASSEQGGTGELFF
18	NA	TRBV18	NA	TRBJ2-1	TGTGCCAGCTCACCAAACCGCGACCCGTACAGAAACTACAATGAGCAGTTCTTC	CASSPNRDPYRNYNEQFF
13	NA	TRBV5-1	NA	TRBJ2-1	TGCGCCAGCAGTGAGACAGTTGACAATGAGCAGTTCTTC	CASSETVDNEQFF
13	NA	TRBV6-6	NA	TRBJ2-7	TGTGCCAGCGGGGCTAGCGAATACTACGAGCAGTACTTC	CASGASEYYEQYF
15	NA	TRBV7-3	NA	TRBJ2-7	TGTGCCAGCAGCTCCCCGAACTTAGTCTCCTACGAGCAGTACTTC	CASSSPNLVSYEQYF
14	NA	TRBV2	NA	TRBJ1-4	TGTGCCAGCAGTGTGGACCTTGGGGTTGAAAAACTGTTTTTT	CASSVDLGVEKLFF
12	NA	TRBV29-1	NA	TRBJ2-7	TGCAGCGTTGGAAAGGGCGGCTACGAGCAGTACTTC	CSVGKGGYEQYF
16	NA	TRBV6-6	NA	TRBJ1-2	TGTGCCAGCAGTTACCCGTCCGGCCCGGCGGGCTATGGCTACACCTTC	CASSYPSGPAGYGYTF
16	NA	TRBV7-6	TRBD1	TRBJ2-3	TGTGCCAGCAGCCCAGCCCGGACAGGGGGAACAGATACGCAGTATTTT	CASSPARTGGTDTQYF
16	few	TRBV15	NA	TRBJ2-1	TGTGCCACCAGCAGAGATGGTGCGGGCTCCTACAATGAGCAGTTCTTC	CATSRDGAGSYNEQFF
17	NA	TRBV14	TRBD2	TRBJ2-7	TGTGCCAGCAGCCAAGGTTTACTAGCGGGAGGTAAAATCGAGCAGTACTTC	CASSQGLLAGGKIEQYF
14	NA	TRBV7-7	TRBD1	TRBJ2-2	TGTGCCAGCAGCTCCACAGGGGGCACCGGGGAGCTGTTTTTT	CASSSTGGTGELFF
13	NA	TRBV5-1	NA	TRBJ2-7	TGCGCCAGCAGCTTGGCCGGGTCCCGGGAGCAGTACTTC	CASSLAGSREQYF
14	NA	TRBV5-6	NA	TRBJ2-4	TGTGCCAGCAGCAACACCAGGGGAGGGAACATTCAGTACTTC	CASSNTRGGNIQYF
15	NA	TRBV15	TRBD2	TRBJ2-3	TGTGCCACCAGAGCCCGGGGGGGGGCTCCAGATACGCAGTATTTT	CATRARGGAPDTQYF
14	NA	TRBV9	NA	TRBJ1-2	TGTGCCAGCAGCGTAGAGTCGGGCACCTGGGGCTACACCTTC	CASSVESGTWGYTF
13	NA	TRBV7-3	NA	TRBJ1-1	TGTGCCAGCAGCTTGGGCAGGGTTACTGAAGCTTTCTTT	CASSLGRVTEAFF
12	NA	TRBV28	NA	TRBJ2-7	TGTGCCAGCAGAGAATCGGGGTACGAGCAGTACTTC	CASRESGYEQYF